This passage covers 12 T cell receptor beta chains from one sample sequenced in a study of cytomegalovirus exposure and HLA in healthy donors. The PCR contained 60 Vbeta and 13 Jbeta primers. The protocol was immunoSEQ multiplex PCR, while the TCRdb copy is restricted to in-frame clones and leaves out a portion. The sample holds roughly 130,000 clones, less than 85% seen once. The specimen was PBMCs. These receptors came from a young man in good health and CMV-seronegative.

This chain connects TRBV4-1 to TRBJ2-5, with a weak D call TRBD2 (6 bases). TRBJ2-7 explains the end of the DNA better; the J call may be wrong. This CDR3 comprises 17 residues. Germline values: CDR1 MGHRA, CDR2 YSYEKL. This chain's CDR3 is CASSQGPSAGLTYEQYF. Written as DNA, the CDR3 is TGCGCCAGCAGCCAAGGGCCCTCTGCGGGGTTAACCTACGAGCAGTACTTC.

The chain uses TRBV19 and TRBJ1-1; D is ambiguous. V was pared by 7 bases and J by 1 base, with 13 bases between. Germline V gene sequence: CDR1 LNHDA, CDR2 SQIVND (reference sequence). CDR3 length: 14 amino acids. The CDR3 DNA is TGTGCCAGTACCGAAACAATTACGAACACTGAAGCTTTCTTT. Translated: CASTETITNTEAFF.

CDR3 residues: CASSPIDTAQTF. The CDR3 DNA is TGTGCCAGCTCGCCCATAGACACGGCACAAACCTTC. The chain recombines TRBV18 with TRBJ1-2; the D is unclear. The V end lost 6 bases, the J end lost 14 bases, and 19 bases lay between the germline ends. Germline loops: CDR1 KGHSH, CDR2 LQKENI. The CDR3 length is 12 residues. Full variable domain (missing parts from reference TRBV18 and TRBJ1-2): NAGVMQNPRHLVRRRGQEARLRCSPMKGHSHVYWYRQLPEEGLKFMVYLQKENIIDESGMPKERFSAEFPKEGPSILRIQQVVRGDSAAYFCASSPIDTAQTFGSGTRLTVV.

The rearrangement uses TRBV6-6 and TRBJ2-7; possible D gene TRBD1, 5 bases. This CDR3 comprises 14 residues. Germline V gene lookup returns CDR1 MNHNY and CDR2 SVGAGI (reference sequence). With 6 bases removed from V and 1 base from J, the gap between germline ends came to 13 bases. The CDR3 spells CASSTNRNSYEQYF. CDR3 coding DNA: TGTGCCAGCAGCACGAACAGGAATTCCTACGAGCAGTACTTC.

The chain carries TRBV6-6 and TRBJ1-4, with 8 bases matching TRBD1. From germline, CDR1 is MNHNY and CDR2 SVGAGI (reference sequence). Losses at the gene ends were 10 bases for V and 3 bases for J; bases not matched to a gene: 7. The CDR3 is 14 residues long. The CDR3 here is CATLTTGANEKLFF. CDR3 sequence (DNA): TGTGCCACCCTTACGACAGGGGCTAATGAAAAACTGTTTTTT.

Notes on this clone: The junction and the germline gene differ at one end; a read error may be behind it. The CDR3 nucleotides are TGTGCCAGCAGCCCCTATCCCGAGCGGGAGGGTGAGCAGTACTTT. It codes for CASSPYPEREGEQYF. J is TRBJ2-7 and V is TRBV27, with 10 bases identical to TRBD2. Germline CDR1 reads MNHEY; CDR2 reads SMNVEV (reference sequence). The CDR3 extends over 15 amino acids.

The genes are TRBV19 and TRBJ2-1; 7 bases are shared with TRBD2. J lost 8 bases, V lost 5 bases, and 12 bases had no gene match. The CDR3 is 15 residues long. Germline lookup yields CDR1 LNHDA and CDR2 SQIVND (reference sequence). As DNA, the CDR3 is TGTGCCAGTAGTCAACAGCGGGGCTCGCCTCATGAGCAGTTCTTC. This encodes CASSQQRGSPHEQFF.

The V call is TRBV7-9, the J call TRBJ2-1; no firm D call. The germline V gene has CDR1 SEHNR and CDR2 FQNEAQ (reference sequence). The CDR3 spans 14 residues. Deletions cut 3 bases from V and 8 bases from J, with 14 bases between. CDR3 amino acids: CASSFSRSRDEQFF. CDR3 DNA: TGTGCCAGCAGCTTTTCCCGGTCACGGGATGAGCAGTTCTTC.

V usage is TRBV5-1 and J usage is TRBJ2-3; D might be TRBD1 (6 bases). Germline CDR1 is SGHRS and CDR2 is YFSETQ. CDR3 length equals 18 residues. The V end lost 2 bases, the J end lost 3 bases, and 22 bases lay between the germline ends. The DNA of the CDR3 is TGCGCCAGCAGCTTTATGGGCTACCGGGTGAGGGGGACAGATACGCAGTATTTT. This codes for CASSFMGYRVRGTDTQYF. The variable domain in full, completed from reference TRBV5-1 and TRBJ2-3, reads KAGVTQTPRYLIKTRGQQVTLSCSPISGHRSVSWYQQTPGQGLQFLFEYFSETQRNKGNFPGRFSGRQFSNSRSEMNVSTLELGDSALYLCASSFMGYRVRGTDTQYFGPGTRLTVL.

The CDR3 bases are TGTGCCAGCAGCCCCGGACAGGGGAGGGGAGCCTACGAGCAGTACTTC. This translates into CASSPGQGRGAYEQYF. The gene calls are TRBV5-6 and TRBJ2-7, with 9 bases lining up with TRBD1. The V gene end was trimmed by 4 bases and the J gene end by 2 bases; junction bases not matched to a gene: 10. The CDR3 loop spans 16 amino acids. Germline CDR1 is SGHDT and CDR2 is YYEEEE. Supplemented by reference TRBV5-6 and TRBJ2-7, the full variable domain reads DAGVTQSPTHLIKTRGQQVTLRCSPKSGHDTVSWYQQALGQGPQFIFQYYEEEERQRGNFPDRFSGHQFPNYSSELNVNALLLGDSALYLCASSPGQGRGAYEQYFGPGTRLTVT.

This clone was picked up a small number of times. This chain connects TRBV28 to TRBJ2-7, with D possibly being TRBD2 (6 bases). V was pared by 4 bases and J by 7 bases, with 14 bases between. This CDR3 has 13 residues. The germline CDR1 and CDR2 sequences are MDHEN and SYDVKM. The CDR3 DNA is TGTGCCAGCAGTTCGGGGACTTATGATGAGCAGTACTTC. Its translation: CASSSGTYDEQYF.

The rearrangement links TRBV19 to TRBJ2-1; 8 positions match TRBD1. The V gene's germline CDR1 is LNHDA and CDR2 SQIVND (reference sequence). Trimming removed 3 bases from V and 7 bases from J; junction bases left unmatched: 2. The CDR3 extends over 13 amino acids. DNA of the CDR3: TGTGCCAGTAGTATGACAGGGGATAATGAGCAGTTCTTC. Amino acid sequence: CASSMTGDNEQFF.